Below are 4 T cell receptor beta chains sequenced from a single sample in a study of post-analysis software for immune sequencing data. General study points: Four or five TRBV segments were more frequent in patients than controls; TRBV5-6, TRBV5-1 and TRBV20-1 belonged to this group.

Unique-molecular-identifier-tagged TCR beta cDNA libraries were used. TCRdb independently ran MiXCR on the PCR reads; one entry per CDR3 protein. Found here are roughly 700,000 distinct CDR3 sequences, 30% of them singletons; the top ten hold about 0.5%. Their antigens remain unidentified. Sequencing was done on a sample of blood. All receptors come from a girl between 5 and 17 years old with multiple sclerosis.

There are a few counts of this clonotype. The J gene is TRBJ2-1, the V gene TRBV7-2; TRBD2 matches at 11 bases. The CDR3 totals 16 residues. V shed 5 bases and J 9 bases; nucleotides not matched to a gene: 12. CDR1 is SGHTA, CDR2 FQGNSA, per germline. CDR3: CASSADRLAGLREQFF. CDR3 coding DNA: TGTGCCAGCAGCGCAGACAGACTAGCGGGATTGCGTGAGCAGTTCTTC.

This chain uses TRBV20-1 with TRBJ2-5, with D possibly TRBD1 on 6 matching bases. The germline V gene encodes CDR1 DFQATT and CDR2 SNEGSKA (reference sequence). V was pared by 1 base and J by 0 bases, with 12 bases between. CDR3 length: 15 residues. The chain's CDR3 is CSARGGLRYQETQYF. CDR3 bases: TGCAGTGCTAGAGGGGGGCTTCGGTACCAAGAGACCCAGTACTTC.

This clonotype was counted ten times or more. The chain has TRBV10-3 and TRBJ2-3, with TRBD2 matching 10 bases. After removal of 2 bases from V and 0 bases from J, the junction contained 11 bases not matched to a gene. Germline lookup yields CDR1 ENHRY and CDR2 SYGVKD. This CDR3 spans 19 amino acids. The CDR3 nucleotides are TGTGCCATCAGTGAGCGTACTAGCGGGGAGACACAAAGCACAGATACGCAGTATTTT. Amino acid sequence: CAISERTSGETQSTDTQYF.

Only a few counts were recorded for this clonotype. The chain carries TRBV6-2 or TRBV6-3 and TRBJ2-1; 7 nucleotides agree with TRBD2. Germline CDR1 is MNHEY and CDR2 is SVGEGT. The CDR3 is made up of 18 amino acids. After removal of 6 bases from V and 0 bases from J, the junction contained 14 bases not matched to a gene. This CDR3 reads CASSKWGSGSSSYNEQFF. CDR3 DNA: TGTGCCAGCAGCAAGTGGGGTAGCGGGTCGAGCTCCTACAATGAGCAGTTCTTC.